The 27 T cell receptor beta chains below come from one sample, sequenced in a study of T cell repertoires in cytomegalovirus infection. TCRdb reprocessed the reads via MiXCR and lists one record per CDR3 protein. The table shows about 330,000 distinct CDR3 sequences, with just under 35% occurring only once. No antigen is known for these receptors. The material sequenced was cultured PBMCs, taken from culture after CMV antigen stimulation. All receptors come from a human donor in good health (CMV status not recorded). Some clones in this sample may be carry-over from other donors' samples.

This clonotype was picked up a small number of times. V is TRBV4-1 and J is TRBJ2-7; D may be TRBD1 or TRBD2 (5 bases each). Trimming cost V 1 base and J 2 bases, with 12 bases left between them. CDR3 length: 15 amino acids. Germline assignment: CDR1 MGHRA and CDR2 YSYEKL. In DNA form, the CDR3 reads TGCGCCAGCAGCCAAGTTGTGAGGGGAACCTACGAGCAGTACTTC. Its translation: CASSQVVRGTYEQYF.

This chain uses TRBV28 with TRBJ1-2, with unresolved D. Trimming removed 1 base at V and 3 bases at J, with 12 bases between. This CDR3 is 15 amino acids long. Germline V CDR1 and CDR2: MDHEN, SYDVKM. The CDR3 DNA reads TGTGCCAGCAGTTTATCCGGACCGATCGACTATGGCTACACCTTC. It translates to CASSLSGPIDYGYTF.

CDR3 bases: TGTGCCAGCATTCCCCCCGGGCGCATGGGGAACACTGAAGCTTTCTTT. This sequence encodes CASIPPGRMGNTEAFF. This chain connects TRBV28 to TRBJ1-1; D gene ambiguous. The CDR3 totals 16 residues. The germline V gene has CDR1 MDHEN and CDR2 SYDVKM. Trimming pared 7 bases from V and 1 base from J, leaving 19 bases between.

This clonotype was recorded a few times. This chain joins TRBV4-2 and TRBJ1-5, with D maybe TRBD1 (5 bases). This CDR3 has 13 amino acids. Trimming removed 3 bases at V and 12 bases at J, with 15 bases between. The germline gives CDR1 LGHNA, CDR2 YNFKEQ. Here the CDR3 reads CASSQQQEGYQHF. The CDR3 DNA reads TGTGCCAGCAGCCAGCAACAGGAAGGGTACCAGCATTTT.

This clonotype has only a few counts. This rearrangement joins TRBV7-2 to TRBJ2-5; possible D gene TRBD2, 6 bases. Trimming cost V 1 base and J 5 bases, with 11 bases left between them. The germline CDR1 and CDR2 sequences are SGHTA and FQGNSA. This CDR3 spans 14 amino acids. The CDR3 sequence is CASSLVAVGETQYF. DNA of the CDR3: TGTGCCAGCAGCTTAGTAGCGGTAGGGGAGACCCAGTACTTC.

The chain is built from TRBV7-2 and TRBJ2-5; D is undetermined. Trimming cost V 5 bases and J 1 base, with 17 bases left between them. The length of the CDR3 is 16 residues. Germline assignment: CDR1 SGHTA and CDR2 FQGNSA. The DNA for the CDR3 is TGTGCCAGCAGCGAATTGAGGCTGGGTTTCCAAGAGACCCAGTACTTC. Encoded protein: CASSELRLGFQETQYF.

This clonotype was observed a few times. CDR3 residues: CASSYFQGDGYTF. The CDR3 nucleotides read TGTGCCAGCAGTTACTTCCAGGGTGACGGCTACACCTTC. The chain uses TRBV6-5 and TRBJ1-2; TRBD1 might be the D (5 bases). Germline CDR1 is MNHEY and CDR2 is SVGAGI. V gave up 1 base and J gave up 8 bases, with 11 bases separating them. There are 13 residues in the CDR3.

There are a few counts of this clonotype. This sequence joins TRBV14 and TRBJ2-1, with D possibly TRBD2 on 5 matching bases. The CDR3 consists of 14 residues. The V end was cut by 0 bases, the J end by 15 bases, with 18 bases between. Germline V lookup: CDR1 SGHDN, CDR2 FVKESK. CDR3 bases: TGTGCCAGCAGCCAAGATTCTGAGCGGATAAGTCGGTTCTTC. Protein: CASSQDSERISRFF.

The rearrangement links TRBV19 to TRBJ1-5, with 7 bases identical to TRBD1. This CDR3 has 16 residues. The ends lost 6 bases at V and 5 bases at J; junction bases unmatched: 13. Germline assignment: CDR1 LNHDA and CDR2 SQIVND (reference sequence). The CDR3 loop is CASSKGQFAVHQPQHF. As DNA, the CDR3 is TGTGCCAGTAGCAAGGGACAGTTCGCCGTTCATCAGCCCCAGCATTTT.

The V and J genes are TRBV4-1 and TRBJ1-5, with D hard to call. The V end was cut by 0 bases, the J end by 6 bases, with 21 bases between. The germline V gene encodes CDR1 MGHRA and CDR2 YSYEKL. The CDR3 extends over 18 amino acids. The CDR3: CASSQEALPRTAGQPQHF. The CDR3 DNA is TGCGCCAGCAGCCAAGAAGCATTGCCTCGGACGGCGGGTCAGCCCCAGCATTTT.

This clonotype occurred a few times. This sequence joins TRBV11-2 and TRBJ2-5, with D tentatively TRBD2 (6 bases). Germline V gives CDR1 SGHAT, CDR2 FQNNGV. The CDR3 is 15 residues long. Deletions cut 4 bases from V and 4 bases from J, with 16 bases between. DNA of the CDR3: TGTGCCAGCAGCTATGGAGCAGGGAGGTCAGAGACCCAGTACTTC. It encodes CASSYGAGRSETQYF. Complete variable domain (other parts from reference TRBV11-2 and TRBJ2-5): EAGVAQSPRYKIIEKRQSVAFWCNPISGHATLYWYQQILGQGPKLLIQFQNNGVVDDSQLPKDRFSAERLKGVDSTLKIQPAKLEDSAVYLCASSYGAGRSETQYFGPGTRLLVL.

The rearrangement uses TRBV19 and TRBJ2-3; unclear D gene. The germline CDR1 and CDR2 sequences are LNHDA and SQIVND (reference sequence). Trimming left V 3 bases short and J 0 bases short, with 16 bases between. CDR3 length: 17 residues. Here the CDR3 DNA reads TGTGCCAGTAGTATTGATGGGTCGGGCTCTAGCACAGATACGCAGTATTTT. Its protein is CASSIDGSGSSTDTQYF.

J is TRBJ1-5 and V is TRBV20-1; D remains ambiguous. The ends were cut back, 6 bases at V and 3 bases at J, with 15 bases in the middle. Germline assignment: CDR1 DFQATT and CDR2 SNEGSKA (reference sequence). This CDR3 has 14 residues. CDR3 sequence (DNA): TGCAGTGCCCATGAGGGAGGGAACAATCAGCCCCAGCATTTT. Amino acid sequence: CSAHEGGNNQPQHF.

This sequence joins TRBV10-3 and TRBJ1-1; D is possibly TRBD1 (5 bases). The germline V gene encodes CDR1 ENHRY and CDR2 SYGVKD. V dropped 4 bases and J dropped 1 base, with 10 bases sitting between them. CDR3 size: 14 residues. The DNA for the CDR3 is TGTGCCATCAGTGGAGCTCAGGGGAACACTGAAGCTTTCTTT. Encoded protein: CAISGAQGNTEAFF.

This sequence joins TRBV7-9 and TRBJ2-1; a possible D gene is TRBD2 (5 bases). The V gene's germline CDR1 is SEHNR and CDR2 FQNEAQ (reference sequence). This CDR3 has 16 residues. Trimming removed 6 bases from V and 0 bases from J, with 15 bases in between. CDR3 amino acids: CASRGDWRFSYNEQFF. The DNA of the CDR3 is TGTGCCAGCAGGGGAGACTGGCGGTTCTCCTACAATGAGCAGTTCTTC.

This CDR3 reads CASSYRASGANVLTF. CDR3 bases: TGTGCCAGCAGTTACAGGGCATCCGGGGCCAACGTCCTGACTTTC. V usage is TRBV12-3 or TRBV12-4 and J usage is TRBJ2-6; D is possibly TRBD1 (6 bases). CDR3 length: 15 residues. V was pared by 4 bases and J by 4 bases, with 11 bases between.

This clonotype has more than one count but fewer than ten. The V call is TRBV19, the J call TRBJ2-6; D gene ambiguous. The germline V and J ends were trimmed by 8 bases and 2 bases, with 4 bases remaining between them. There are 12 residues in the CDR3. The germline V gene encodes CDR1 LNHDA and CDR2 SQIVND (reference sequence). The CDR3 here is CASLAGANVLTF. The CDR3 bases are TGTGCCAGTCTGGCTGGGGCCAACGTCCTGACTTTC.

The table lists this clonotype with many counts. The V and J genes are TRBV7-2 and TRBJ2-5; a possible D gene is TRBD1 (6 bases). The CDR3 is 15 residues long. Germline assignment: CDR1 SGHTA and CDR2 FQGNSA. Trimming removed 5 bases at V and 4 bases at J, with 17 bases between. CDR3 bases: TGTGCCAGCAGCAGACAGGCCTACCAGGGAGAGACCCAGTACTTC. Amino acids: CASSRQAYQGETQYF.

The chain carries TRBV9 and TRBJ1-2, with D uncertain. The CDR3 is made up of 15 amino acids. V was clipped by 4 bases and J by 0 bases, with 13 bases between them. Germline CDR1 SGDLS, CDR2 YYNGEE. The CDR3 sequence: CASSNMGFSNYGYTF. For the CDR3, the DNA is TGTGCCAGCAGCAATATGGGGTTTTCTAACTATGGCTACACCTTC.

This chain links TRBV12-3 or TRBV12-4 with TRBJ2-5; D is perhaps TRBD2 (6 bases). The CDR3 runs 15 residues. The V gene lost 5 bases and the J gene lost 2 bases, with 15 bases spanning the gap. The CDR3 here is CASSPPTSFQETQYF. The CDR3 DNA follows: TGTGCCAGCAGTCCCCCGACTAGTTTTCAAGAGACCCAGTACTTC.

Worth noting for this clonotype: Mismatch with germline at one junction end may stem from a read error. The genes are TRBV19 and TRBJ1-1; D is unclear. Germline CDR1 is LNHDA and CDR2 is SQIVND (reference sequence). The CDR3 has 12 amino acids. CDR3 bases: TGTGCCAGTAGTATGCTAAAAGGCGGCGGTACCTTT. It translates to CASSMLKGGGTF.

V is TRBV6-1 and J is TRBJ2-7; maybe TRBD1 (6 bases). Germline V lookup: CDR1 MNHNS, CDR2 SASEGT. Trimming pared 7 bases from V and 4 bases from J, leaving 14 bases between. The CDR3 covers 13 residues. DNA of the CDR3: TGTGCCAGCAAACCGGCAGGGACATACGAGCAGTACTTC. Translated: CASKPAGTYEQYF.

The rearrangement joins TRBV3-1 to TRBJ2-3; 10 bases are shared with TRBD2. From germline, CDR1 is LGHDT and CDR2 YNNKEL (reference sequence). The CDR3 spans 14 residues. The V gene end was trimmed by 4 bases and the J gene end by 5 bases; junction bases not matched to a gene: 3. CDR3 loop: CASSLAGGEDTQYF. The CDR3, as DNA: TGTGCCAGCAGCCTAGCGGGAGGCGAAGATACGCAGTATTTT.

This chain joins TRBV7-2 and TRBJ2-1, with TRBD2 identical over 12 bases. V dropped 6 bases and J dropped 2; count of bases not matched to a gene: 2. CDR3 size: 15 residues. Germline V lookup: CDR1 SGHTA, CDR2 FQGNSA. The CDR3 DNA reads TGTGCCAGCAGGCTAGCGGGAGGGACCTACAATGAGCAGTTCTTC. Translation gives CASRLAGGTYNEQFF. Based on the CDR3 plus reference TRBV7-2 and TRBJ2-1, the full variable domain is GAGVSQSPSNKVTEKGKDVELRCDPISGHTALYWYRQSLGQGLEFLIYFQGNSAPDKSGLPSDRFSAERTGGSVSTLTIQRTQQEDSAVYLCASRLAGGTYNEQFFGPGTRLTVL.

This clonotype has a single count. The chain links TRBV20-1 to TRBJ1-5; the D is unclear. Trimming took 6 bases from V and 0 from J, leaving 18 bases between them. From germline, CDR1 is DFQATT and CDR2 SNEGSKA (reference sequence). The CDR3 has 16 amino acids. The CDR3 sequence is CSARKAGYDSNQPQHF. The CDR3 DNA reads as TGCAGTGCCCGAAAGGCAGGCTATGATAGCAATCAGCCCCAGCATTTT.

This chain uses TRBV25-1 with TRBJ2-2; 12 positions match TRBD2. The CDR3 is 15 residues long. The V gene end was trimmed by 6 bases and the J gene end by 7 bases; junction bases not matched to a gene: 6. Germline V gene data show CDR1 as MGHDK and CDR2 as SYGVNS. In DNA, the CDR3 is TGTGCCAGCAGCCGACTAGCGGGAGTTGGCGGGGAGCTGTTTTTT. It is translated as CASSRLAGVGGELFF.

The V gene is TRBV28, the J gene TRBJ2-5, with D perhaps TRBD2 (6 bases). The CDR3 length is 14 residues. The V end lost 5 bases, the J end lost 1 base, and 11 bases lay between the germline ends. Germline V gene lookup returns CDR1 MDHEN and CDR2 SYDVKM. CDR3 DNA: TGTGCCAGCAGTCACCGGGACTTCCAAGAGACCCAGTACTTC. This translates into CASSHRDFQETQYF.